One and the same sample provided the 20 T cell receptor beta chains below, sequenced in a study of T cell responses to AZD1222 COVID-19 vaccine. TCRdb keeps only in-frame clones here, not all; method: immunoSEQ multiplex PCR. This table holds roughly 150,000 clones, about 90% found once. The material sequenced was peripheral blood, taken 28 days after the second AZD1222 dose. These receptors were obtained from an adult who received the AZD1222 COVID-19 vaccine.

This clone was seen just once. The rearrangement joins TRBV11-3 to TRBJ2-1; tentatively, D is TRBD1 (6 bases). V gave up 5 bases and J gave up 7 bases, with 12 bases separating them. The CDR3 totals 13 residues. Germline lookup yields CDR1 SGHNT and CDR2 YENEEA. The CDR3 protein is CASSRQVNNEQFF. In DNA form, the CDR3 reads TGTGCCAGCAGCCGACAGGTTAATAATGAGCAGTTCTTC.

This chain connects TRBV7-9 to TRBJ2-2; D call uncertain. The germline V and J ends were trimmed by 5 bases and 2 bases, with 6 bases remaining between them. Per the germline V gene, CDR1 is SEHNR and CDR2 is FQNEAQ (reference sequence). This CDR3 has 13 amino acids. CDR3 region: CASSPDNTGELFF. The CDR3 bases are TGTGCCAGCAGCCCGGACAACACCGGGGAGCTGTTTTTT.

This sequence joins TRBV7-2 and TRBJ2-7; no firm D call. V was shortened by 5 bases and J by 2 bases, with 7 bases between the two germline ends. The CDR3 totals 12 residues. Per the germline V gene, CDR1 is SGHTA and CDR2 is FQGNSA. In DNA form, the CDR3 reads TGTGCCAGCAGCCACGGTACCTACGAGCAGTACTTC. Protein sequence: CASSHGTYEQYF.

The CDR3 loop reads CAIKPASGGADEQFF. CDR3 sequence (DNA): TGTGCCATCAAACCGGCTAGCGGGGGGGCCGATGAGCAGTTCTTC. V gene TRBV10-3 combines with J gene TRBJ2-1; the match to TRBD2 covers 12 bases. This CDR3 contains 15 residues. The ends lost 7 bases at V and 8 bases at J; junction bases unmatched: 9. Looked up from germline, CDR1 is ENHRY and CDR2 is SYGVKD.

The CDR3 bases are TGCGCCAGCAGCTTGAAAGGGGATACGCAGTATTTT. Its protein is CASSLKGDTQYF. This chain uses TRBV5-1 with TRBJ2-3; D not resolved. This CDR3 is 12 amino acids long. V lost 1 base, J lost 6 bases, and 6 bases lay in between. Germline V gene sequence: CDR1 SGHRS, CDR2 YFSETQ.

This chain joins TRBV7-9 and TRBJ1-4; 7 bases agree with TRBD1. Germline CDR1 is SEHNR and CDR2 is FQNEAQ (reference sequence). There are 16 residues in the CDR3. V was pared by 5 bases and J by 3 bases, with 9 bases of the junction left unmatched. As DNA, the CDR3 is TGTGCCAGCAGCCAAACACCCGGGACAGCTAATGAAAAACTGTTTTTT. This gives the protein CASSQTPGTANEKLFF.

This chain uses TRBV6-5 with TRBJ1-5; TRBD1 is a possible D gene (6 bases). In germline, CDR1 is MNHEY, CDR2 SVGAGI. The CDR3 covers 15 residues. Trimming left V 6 bases short and J 7 bases short, with 19 bases between. The CDR3 spells CASSPEQRGGQPQHF. For the CDR3, the DNA is TGTGCCAGCAGCCCGGAACAAAGGGGGGGCCAGCCCCAGCATTTT.

The chain employs TRBV20-1 and TRBJ1-2, with D maybe TRBD1 (6 bases). The CDR3 covers 14 residues. Deletions cut 3 bases from V and 7 bases from J, with 18 bases between. Germline-derived CDR1 and CDR2 are DFQATT and SNEGSKA (reference sequence). CDR3 region: CSASPRDMGGGYTF. CDR3 coding DNA: TGCAGTGCTAGTCCCCGGGACATGGGAGGTGGCTACACCTTC.

The rearrangement joins TRBV15 to TRBJ2-7; no firm D call. Germline V gene data show CDR1 as LNHNV and CDR2 as YYDKDF (reference sequence). This CDR3 spans 13 amino acids. V was trimmed by 3 bases and J by 4 bases, leaving 10 bases between them. The CDR3 loop reads CATSRGFRYEQYF. The CDR3 nucleotides are TGTGCCACCAGCAGGGGATTTAGATACGAGCAGTACTTC. The full variable domain, with the rest looked up from reference TRBV15 and TRBJ2-7, is DAMVIQNPRYQVTQFGKPVTLSCSQTLNHNVMYWYQQKSSQAPKLLFHYYDKDFNNEADTPDNFQSRRPNTSFCFLDIRSPGLGDTAMYLCATSRGFRYEQYFGPGTRLTVT.

V gene TRBV7-9 combines with J gene TRBJ1-1, with 9 bases fitting TRBD1. CDR3 length: 15 amino acids. Germline values: CDR1 SEHNR, CDR2 FQNEAQ (reference sequence). V lost 5 bases to trimming and J lost 3 bases; unmatched junction nucleotides: 7. The CDR3 nucleotides read TGTGCCAGCAGCGCACAGGGGGCGCGGGACACTGAAGCTTTCTTT. This gives the protein CASSAQGARDTEAFF.

This chain links TRBV6-5 with TRBJ1-3; the D gene is possibly TRBD1 (5 bases). Trimming left V 9 bases short and J 0 bases short, with 15 bases between. Germline CDR1 MNHEY, CDR2 SVGAGI. The CDR3 consists of 15 residues. The CDR3 loop is CARRDQSDSGNTIYF. DNA of the CDR3: TGTGCCAGGAGGGACCAGTCAGACTCTGGAAACACCATATATTTT.

The rearrangement links TRBV11-2 to TRBJ1-5; D not certain. Germline loops: CDR1 SGHAT, CDR2 FQNNGV. The CDR3 contains 13 residues. The V gene lost 0 bases and the J gene lost 3 bases, with 3 bases spanning the gap. The chain's CDR3 is CASSLEYNQPQHF. In DNA form, the CDR3 reads TGTGCCAGCAGCTTAGAGTACAATCAGCCCCAGCATTTT.

The chain is built from TRBV19 and TRBJ2-3; TRBD1 is a possible D gene (6 bases). This CDR3 comprises 16 residues. Germline V gene data show CDR1 as LNHDA and CDR2 as SQIVND (reference sequence). V shed 4 bases and J shed 4 bases, with 18 bases lying between them. CDR3 sequence (DNA): TGTGCCAGTAGTACCTTCAGGACGGCAGGGGCAGATACGCAGTATTTT. Its protein product is CASSTFRTAGADTQYF. Using reference TRBV19 and TRBJ2-3 for the parts outside the CDR3, the full variable domain is DGGITQSPKYLFRKEGQNVTLSCEQNLNHDAMYWYRQDPGQGLRLIYYSQIVNDFQKGDIAEGYSVSREKKESFPLTVTSAQKNPTAFYLCASSTFRTAGADTQYFGPGTRLTVL.

The V call is TRBV19, the J call TRBJ1-1, with D perhaps matching TRBD1 (5 bases). V dropped 0 bases and J dropped 3 bases, with 11 bases sitting between them. The CDR3 extends over 15 amino acids. Germline V gene sequence: CDR1 LNHDA, CDR2 SQIVND (reference sequence). In nucleotides, the CDR3 is TGTGCCAGTAGTATAGACCGGGACCTACACACTGAAGCTTTCTTT. It codes for CASSIDRDLHTEAFF. The variable domain in full, with the rest retrieved from reference TRBV19 and TRBJ1-1, is DGGITQSPKYLFRKEGQNVTLSCEQNLNHDAMYWYRQDPGQGLRLIYYSQIVNDFQKGDIAEGYSVSREKKESFPLTVTSAQKNPTAFYLCASSIDRDLHTEAFFGQGTRLTVV.

The chain couples TRBV18 to TRBJ1-6, with a tentative D call TRBD1 (5 bases). The CDR3 contains 19 residues. Deletions cut 4 bases from V and 0 bases from J, with 19 bases between. Germline CDR1 and CDR2: KGHSH and LQKENI. The CDR3 here is CASSLRAGTVSSYNSPLHF. CDR3 DNA: TGTGCCAGCTCACTCCGAGCCGGGACGGTGAGCTCCTATAATTCACCCCTCCACTTT.

The chain joins TRBV5-6 to TRBJ1-1; the match to TRBD1 covers 11 bases. Losses at the gene ends were 3 bases for V and 10 bases for J; bases not matched to a gene: 2. In germline, CDR1 is SGHDT, CDR2 YYEEEE. The CDR3 has 12 residues. CDR3 DNA sequence: TGTGCCAGCAGCTGGGACAGGGGGTCAGCTTTCTTT. Translated: CASSWDRGSAFF.

The rearrangement joins TRBV7-3 to TRBJ2-1; D not resolved. The V and J ends lost 2 bases and 0 bases respectively, with 8 bases between them. The V gene's germline CDR1 is SGHTA and CDR2 FQGTGA. The CDR3 runs to 15 residues. CDR3 residues: CASSLPGSSYNEQFF. The CDR3 coding sequence is TGTGCCAGCAGCTTACCAGGTTCCTCCTACAATGAGCAGTTCTTC.

The gene calls are TRBV7-9 and TRBJ1-2, with D unclear. Deletions cut 2 bases from V and 2 bases from J, with 12 bases between. Germline lookup yields CDR1 SEHNR and CDR2 FQNEAQ (reference sequence). The CDR3 consists of 15 residues. The CDR3 loop reads CASSLPGNLNYGYTF. For the CDR3, the DNA is TGTGCCAGCAGCTTACCGGGGAACCTCAACTATGGCTACACCTTC. The whole variable domain, remainder taken from reference TRBV7-9 and TRBJ1-2, is DTGVSQNPRHKITKRGQNVTFRCDPISEHNRLYWYRQTLGQGPEFLTYFQNEAQLEKSRLLSDRFSAERPKGSFSTLEIQRTEQGDSAMYLCASSLPGNLNYGYTFGSGTRLTVV.

The rearrangement joins TRBV6-5 to TRBJ1-6; TRBD1 matches at 9 bases. The CDR3 is 15 residues long. J gave up 7 bases and V 2 bases, and 3 bases lay outside the gene matches. Germline V lookup: CDR1 MNHEY, CDR2 SVGAGI. CDR3 region: CASSYGDRVNSPLHF. The DNA of the CDR3 is TGTGCCAGCAGTTACGGGGACAGGGTGAATTCACCCCTCCACTTT.

CDR3 sequence: CASSVHPNTEAFF. CDR3 DNA: TGTGCCAGCAGCGTGCACCCAAACACTGAAGCTTTCTTT. The chain combines TRBV9 with TRBJ1-1; D uncertain. This CDR3 comprises 13 residues. V gave up 2 bases and J gave up 2 bases, with 7 bases separating them. Germline loops: CDR1 SGDLS, CDR2 YYNGEE.